Included here is one TCR beta chain sequence, with context. This clone was counted a few times. What this receptor recognizes is not known. Qualities for individual bases were not recorded, and no much larger clone is one base off. The library was made by the immunoSEQ multiplex PCR assay. A mixture of 60 forward primers for TCR Vbeta segments and 13 reverse primers for TCR Jbeta segments was used in the multiplex PCR. The CDR3 region of rearranged TCR beta genes was amplified from genomic DNA with a multiplex PCR assay. The amplified TCR beta libraries were sequenced on the Illumina HiSeq System as 87-base-pair reads. Under the source paper's analysis protocol: Across the 666 repertoires, a later analysis counted 78 million or so unique TCR beta chains, around 10 million of which were shared by at least two donors. To remove PCR and sequencing errors, raw reads were error-corrected and collapsed into unique sequences using a nearest-neighbor algorithm that merged closely related sequences. Alignment of CDR3 sequences to IMGT reference sequences was used to assign V, D and J gene segments. For a sequence to be retained, a match of at least six nucleotides to both a V gene segment and a J gene segment was required. A rearrangement counted as productive if the CDR3 had no stop codons and remained in frame with V and J, and every other rearrangement counted as non-productive. Following IMGT convention, CDR3 was defined as the stretch from the second conserved V-encoded cysteine up to the conserved J-encoded phenylalanine. In an earlier analysis of 500 to 650 of the donors, sequences lacking an unambiguous match to a single V gene segment were excluded. In an earlier analysis of roughly 600 of the donors, a V segment was called functional when productive rearrangements were above 56.7%, and segregating when the standard deviation between donors exceeded 5%. A statistical classification framework was built to diagnose cytomegalovirus status from the catalog of TCR beta chain sequences. A later analysis assigned V and J genes by comparing TCR nucleotide sequences with IMGT/GENE-DB human TR gene sequences. Using the TCRdist pipeline, a later analysis assigned CDR3 sequences along with most-parsimonious VDJ recombination scenarios. In a later analysis, each TCR beta chain was defined by its CDR3 amino acid sequence together with its V-gene family, and reads without a unique V-gene family were excluded. As a way to deal with suspected cross-contamination and a sequencing artifact, a later analysis dropped more than 500 nucleotide sequences that were highly shared and had low generation probability. In a later analysis, a clonal expansion index was calculated for each public chain from normalized within-repertoire ranks of inferred template counts. In a later analysis, generation probabilities were computed using a VDJ recombination model fitted to out-of-frame rearrangements, and the results were checked against IGoR. In a later analysis, TCR-TCR, TCR-HLA and TCR-CMV co-occurrence was scored with hypergeometric tests, and a repertoire-size bias correction was applied to TCR pairs. In a later analysis, false discovery rates were estimated by permuting HLA or CMV assignments 20 times. A later analysis grouped co-occurring TCRs with DBSCAN, adding TCRdist sequence similarity when clustering within HLA-allele-positive subsets. Repertoires with fewer than 30,000 or more than 120,000 public chains, plus five repertoires with anomalous nucleotide sharing, were excluded from co-occurrence clustering. As stored in TCRdb, this immuneACCESS dataset retains in-frame rearrangements with V and J assigned. A fraction of the clones does not appear; measured against another copy, unresolved V genes explain less than half of the discrepancy, and the remainder lacks a known reason. V, J and clone size are those of that table, while D and trimming were read from the DNA. The sample table records roughly 77,000 clones; roughly 9.1% of these occur just once. The ten biggest clones cover roughly a quarter of the sample.

This entry is derived from a study of cytomegalovirus exposure and HLA in healthy donors listed by TCRdb under 2017. A note on the overall study: In an earlier analysis of approximately 640 of the donors, 276 Gb of sequence data and 90 million to 130 million unique TCR beta sequences from 150 million to 200 million T cells were reported. Using immunosequencing, the study profiled T cell repertoires from 500 to 800 subjects and related those repertoires to cytomegalovirus serostatus. Every repertoire in the discovery cohort had been generated on one and the same sequencing platform. Besides the first cohort of under 700 subjects, a separate validation cohort made up of 120 different subjects was used. An earlier analysis of roughly 600 of the donors used high-throughput TCR beta sequencing to judge whether each TCR beta V gene segment behaved as functional or pseudogenic. An early release covering roughly 600 HLA-typed donors comprised approximately 300 gigabases of sequencing data and tens of millions of unique TCR sequences. The genetic ancestry cluster associated with self-reported Caucasian donors included about 81% of the approximately 400 genotyped donors. The study combined high-throughput TCR immunosequencing, statistical association of individual TCRs with disease status, and machine learning to predict cytomegalovirus infection status. Among roughly 400 genotyped donors of the cohort, an average of roughly 230,000 unique TCR beta nucleotide sequences was sequenced per donor, of which about 20% were non-productive. About five DR-DQ haplotypes were handled as single units for association and clustering because linkage in the cohort was strong. The study aimed to test whether signatures of past pathogen exposure could be identified by cataloging public T cell receptors. Donor age, sex, ethnicity and CMV serostatus were compiled alongside the repertoire data. Genome-wide SNP genotypes for about 55% of the roughly 670 donors were used in a later genetic analysis, which treated that subset as a discovery cohort. The number of donors typed differed by locus, with roughly 629-640 for A, B, C, DRB1 and DQB1, roughly 520 for DQA1, 600 to 610 for DPA1, and 450 to 480 for DPB1. Rather than using new phenotypic data, the later analysis identified candidate immune exposures from TCR beta sequences and from how often those sequences occurred across donors. A later analysis re-analyzed previously published TCR beta repertoires from 550 to 700 donors and added high-resolution HLA genotyping to study TCR occurrence patterns. HLA typing included class I and class II loci at four-digit resolution.

The study at large found these results: Linkage disequilibrium might explain the correlated functional status among segregating V segments, but an unknown experimental factor could not be excluded. A further reported finding was that TCR beta sequences accurately predicted the HLA-A and HLA-B alleles for most subjects in the first cohort. Some IMGT-functional V segments, including TRBV6-2 and TRBV6-3, could not be told apart with the 87-base-pair reads, so those segments were excluded. Presence/absence analyses assumed roughly uniform sequencing depth across donors, an assumption that may not hold. Some 16 rarely observed V segments, including chromosome 9 orphons, were excluded from the earlier analysis of approximately 500 of the donors because counts were too low. Immune exposure information for the cohort was limited to CMV serostatus. A later analysis found that HLA-associated TCR beta chains were more clonally expanded and had lower generation probabilities than equally common non-associated chains. The sequencing pipeline was judged likely to have produced a cluster of highly shared sequence variants as a technical artifact. According to a later analysis, TCR association rates differed among HLA loci, with DRB1 alleles showing the most associated TCRs and HLA-C alleles showing the fewest. The authors suggested that the approach could potentially be generalized to other disease states and immunological phenotypes. Most TCR sequences were seen in very few donors, while some public TCRs were found in many individuals. In both the original and validation cohorts, the classifier was reported to diagnose cytomegalovirus status with high specificity and sensitivity. A later analysis reported that several top co-occurrence clusters appeared linked to parvovirus B19, influenza, CMV and Epstein-Barr virus. Only TCR beta chains were sequenced in this cohort, and the absence of alpha or paired-chain data limited detectable features. Assigning TCR associations to individual alleles was difficult when HLA alleles, especially DR and DQ, strongly co-occurred. In a later analysis, around 17,000 TCR beta sequences were associated with specific HLA alleles at a false discovery rate of 0.05. An association between a missense DCLRE1C variant and V-gene and J-gene trimming of TCR beta chains was found in a later genetic analysis and replicated in an independent cohort. In the study, around 150 TCR beta chains were listed as associated with cytomegalovirus. According to a later analysis, most CMV-associated TCR beta chains appeared to be HLA-restricted, and the HLA associations seemed to be driven largely by CMV exposure. Because HLA typing was missing for some donors at each locus, association tests included only the typed subset. In vitro tests confirmed that a few of the cytomegalovirus-associated TCR beta chains recognize cytomegalovirus antigens. In an earlier analysis of 587 of the donors, most TCR beta V segments appeared in productive rearrangements about 87% or about 30% of the time, broadly matching IMGT annotations. A later genetic analysis reported fewer N-insertions in productive TCRs among donors in an Asian-associated ancestry cluster than the approximately 670-donor mean.

In total, 630 or so healthy bone marrow donors made up the cohort. Cohort members were all nominally healthy when sampled, although unrecorded immune exposures were likely present. The donor tested CMV seropositive, placing the donor among the approximately 310 seropositive members of the cohort. A peripheral blood sample was collected from each donor, and TCR beta sequencing was performed on peripheral blood mononuclear cells. The Qiagen DNeasy Blood Extraction Kit was used to extract genomic DNA from the blood cell samples. The CDR3 holds 15 amino acids from the cysteine to the phenylalanine. Only the CDR3 DNA stays, 45 bases, in frame from base 1. V is pared back by 0 bases and J by 4 bases, with 9 bases lying between the germline termini. The germline V gene supplies CDR1 SGHAT and CDR2 FQNNGV.

The sequence was collected from a man between 60 and 75 years old in good health and CMV-seropositive. Sequenced: PBMCs. The receptor chain draws on TRBV11-2 and TRBJ2-2, with no confident D gene call. The CDR3 corresponds to CASSLDVSLTGELFF. The DNA reads as follows: TGTGCCAGCAGCTTAGACGTGTCACTCACCGGGGAGCTGTTTTTT.